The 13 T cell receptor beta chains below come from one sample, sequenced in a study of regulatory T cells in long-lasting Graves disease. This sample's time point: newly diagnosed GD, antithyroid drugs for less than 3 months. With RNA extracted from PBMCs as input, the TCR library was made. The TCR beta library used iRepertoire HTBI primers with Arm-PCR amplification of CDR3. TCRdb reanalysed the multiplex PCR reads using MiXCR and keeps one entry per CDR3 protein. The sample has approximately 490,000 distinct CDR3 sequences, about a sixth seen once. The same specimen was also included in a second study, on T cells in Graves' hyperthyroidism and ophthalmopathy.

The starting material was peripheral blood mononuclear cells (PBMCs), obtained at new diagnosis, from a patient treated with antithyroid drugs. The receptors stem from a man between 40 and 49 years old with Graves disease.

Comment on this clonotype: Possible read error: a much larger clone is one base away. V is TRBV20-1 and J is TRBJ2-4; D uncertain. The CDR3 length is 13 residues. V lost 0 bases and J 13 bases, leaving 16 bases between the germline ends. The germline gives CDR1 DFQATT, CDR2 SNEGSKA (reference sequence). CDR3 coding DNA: TGCAGTGCTAGAGATAGCCGGGCGAATGAGCAGTACTTC. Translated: CSARDSRANEQYF.

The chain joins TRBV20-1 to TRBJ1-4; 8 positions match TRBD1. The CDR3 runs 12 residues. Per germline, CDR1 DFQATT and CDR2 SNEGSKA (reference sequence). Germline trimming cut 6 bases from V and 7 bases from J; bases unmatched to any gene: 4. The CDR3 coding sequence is TGCAGTGCCACAGGGGGTGGTGAAAAACTGTTTTTT. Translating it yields CSATGGGEKLFF.

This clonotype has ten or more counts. The chain's CDR3 is CSARDWGNTEAFF. The DNA for the CDR3 is TGCAGTGCTAGAGATTGGGGGAACACTGAAGCTTTCTTT. The chain has TRBV20-1 and TRBJ1-1; no definite D call. V was shortened by 0 bases and J by 1 base, with 6 bases between the two germline ends. Looked up from germline, CDR1 is DFQATT and CDR2 is SNEGSKA (reference sequence). CDR3 size: 13 residues.

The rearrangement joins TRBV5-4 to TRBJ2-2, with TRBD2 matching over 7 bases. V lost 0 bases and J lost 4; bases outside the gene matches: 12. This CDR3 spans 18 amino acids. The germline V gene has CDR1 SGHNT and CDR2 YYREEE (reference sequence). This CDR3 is CASSLGGGFRSGTGELFF. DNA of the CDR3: TGTGCCAGCAGCTTGGGGGGGGGATTCCGATCGGGCACCGGGGAGCTGTTTTTT.

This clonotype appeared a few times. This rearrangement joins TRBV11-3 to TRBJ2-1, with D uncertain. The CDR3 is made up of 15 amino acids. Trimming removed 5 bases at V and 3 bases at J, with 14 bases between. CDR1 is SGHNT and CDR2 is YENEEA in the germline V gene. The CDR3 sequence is CASSHRDGVYNEQFF. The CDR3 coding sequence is TGTGCCAGCAGCCACCGAGACGGAGTCTACAATGAGCAGTTCTTC.

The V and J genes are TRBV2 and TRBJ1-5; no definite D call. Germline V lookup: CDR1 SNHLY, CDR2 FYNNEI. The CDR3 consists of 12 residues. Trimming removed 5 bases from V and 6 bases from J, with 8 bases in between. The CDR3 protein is CASSLGAQPQHF. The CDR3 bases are TGTGCCAGCAGTCTAGGAGCTCAGCCCCAGCATTTT.

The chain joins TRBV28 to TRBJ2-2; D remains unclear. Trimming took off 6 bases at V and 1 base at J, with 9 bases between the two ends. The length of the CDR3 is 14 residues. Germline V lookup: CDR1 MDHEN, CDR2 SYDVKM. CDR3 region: CASRPTENTGELFF. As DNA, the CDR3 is TGTGCCAGCAGACCTACAGAGAACACCGGGGAGCTGTTTTTT.

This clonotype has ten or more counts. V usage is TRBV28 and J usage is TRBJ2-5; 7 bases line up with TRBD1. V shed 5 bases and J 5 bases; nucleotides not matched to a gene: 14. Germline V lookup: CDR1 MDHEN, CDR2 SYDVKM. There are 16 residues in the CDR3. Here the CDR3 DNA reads TGTGCCAGCAGTCCACAACTACAGGGGCGCAGGGAGACCCAGTACTTC. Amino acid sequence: CASSPQLQGRRETQYF. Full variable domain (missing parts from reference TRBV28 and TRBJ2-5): DVKVTQSSRYLVKRTGEKVFLECVQDMDHENMFWYRQDPGLGLRLIYFSYDVKMKEKGDIPEGYSVSREKKERFSLILESASTNQTSMYLCASSPQLQGRRETQYFGPGTRLLVL.

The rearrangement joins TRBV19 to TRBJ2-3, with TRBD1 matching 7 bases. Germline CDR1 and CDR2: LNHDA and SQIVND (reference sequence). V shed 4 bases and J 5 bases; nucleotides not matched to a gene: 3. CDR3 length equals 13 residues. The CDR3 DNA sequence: TGTGCCAGTAGTAATTACAGGGGAGATACGCAGTATTTT. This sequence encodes CASSNYRGDTQYF. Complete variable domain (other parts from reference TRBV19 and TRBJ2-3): DGGITQSPKYLFRKEGQNVTLSCEQNLNHDAMYWYRQDPGQGLRLIYYSQIVNDFQKGDIAEGYSVSREKKESFPLTVTSAQKNPTAFYLCASSNYRGDTQYFGPGTRLTVL.

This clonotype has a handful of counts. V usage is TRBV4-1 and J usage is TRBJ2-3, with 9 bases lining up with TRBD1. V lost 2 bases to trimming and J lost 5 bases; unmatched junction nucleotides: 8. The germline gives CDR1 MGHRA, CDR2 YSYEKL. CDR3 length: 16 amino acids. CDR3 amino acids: CASSQSQGAMVDTQYF. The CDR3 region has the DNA TGCGCCAGCAGCCAATCACAGGGGGCAATGGTAGATACGCAGTATTTT.

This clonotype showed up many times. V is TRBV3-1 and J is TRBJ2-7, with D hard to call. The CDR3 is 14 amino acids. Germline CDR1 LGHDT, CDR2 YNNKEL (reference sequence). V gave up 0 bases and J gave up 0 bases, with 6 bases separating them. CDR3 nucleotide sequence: TGTGCCAGCAGCCAAGAGGGAAGCTCCTACGAGCAGTACTTC. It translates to CASSQEGSSYEQYF.

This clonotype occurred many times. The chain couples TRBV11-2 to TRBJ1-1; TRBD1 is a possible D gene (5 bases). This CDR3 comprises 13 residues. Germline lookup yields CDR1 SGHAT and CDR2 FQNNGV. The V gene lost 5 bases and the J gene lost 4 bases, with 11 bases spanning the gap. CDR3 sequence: CASSADRTTEAFF. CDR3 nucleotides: TGTGCCAGCAGCGCCGACAGAACCACTGAAGCTTTCTTT.

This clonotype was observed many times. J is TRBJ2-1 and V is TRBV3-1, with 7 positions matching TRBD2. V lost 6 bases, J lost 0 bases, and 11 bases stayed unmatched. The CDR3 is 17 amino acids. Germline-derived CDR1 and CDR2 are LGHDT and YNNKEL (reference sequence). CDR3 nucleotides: TGTGCCAGCAGACCCTCAAGTGGGAGGGCCTCCTACAATGAGCAGTTCTTC. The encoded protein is CASRPSSGRASYNEQFF.